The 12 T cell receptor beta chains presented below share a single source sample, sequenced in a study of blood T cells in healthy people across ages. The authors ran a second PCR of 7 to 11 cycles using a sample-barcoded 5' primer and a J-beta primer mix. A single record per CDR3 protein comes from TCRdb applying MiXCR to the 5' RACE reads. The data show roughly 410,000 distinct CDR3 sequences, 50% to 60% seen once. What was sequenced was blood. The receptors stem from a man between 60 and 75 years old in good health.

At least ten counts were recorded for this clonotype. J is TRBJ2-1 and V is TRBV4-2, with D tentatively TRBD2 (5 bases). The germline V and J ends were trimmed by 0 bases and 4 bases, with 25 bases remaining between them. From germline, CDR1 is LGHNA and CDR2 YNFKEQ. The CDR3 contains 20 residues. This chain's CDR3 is CASSQEASYRSEPGYNEQFF. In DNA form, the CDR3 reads TGTGCCAGCAGCCAAGAAGCTTCTTATCGGAGCGAGCCGGGGTACAATGAGCAGTTCTTC.

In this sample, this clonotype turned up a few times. CDR3 in DNA: TGTGCCAGCAGCGACGATAGTGAGCAGTTCTTC. It is translated as CASSDDSEQFF. The chain links TRBV7-9 to TRBJ2-1; D gene unclear. CDR3 length: 11 amino acids. The V gene lost 5 bases and the J gene lost 9 bases, with 8 bases spanning the gap. Germline V CDR1 and CDR2: SEHNR, FQNEAQ (reference sequence).

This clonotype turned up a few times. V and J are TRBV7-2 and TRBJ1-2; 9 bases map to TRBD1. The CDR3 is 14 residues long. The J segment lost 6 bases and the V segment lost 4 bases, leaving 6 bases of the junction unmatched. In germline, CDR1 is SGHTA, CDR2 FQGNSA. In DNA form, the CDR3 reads TGTGCCAGCAGCTCGGACAGGGGATGGCATGGCTACACCTTC. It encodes CASSSDRGWHGYTF. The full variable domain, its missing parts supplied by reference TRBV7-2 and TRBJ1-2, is GAGVSQSPSNKVTEKGKDVELRCDPISGHTALYWYRQSLGQGLEFLIYFQGNSAPDKSGLPSDRFSAERTGGSVSTLTIQRTQQEDSAVYLCASSSDRGWHGYTFGSGTRLTVV.

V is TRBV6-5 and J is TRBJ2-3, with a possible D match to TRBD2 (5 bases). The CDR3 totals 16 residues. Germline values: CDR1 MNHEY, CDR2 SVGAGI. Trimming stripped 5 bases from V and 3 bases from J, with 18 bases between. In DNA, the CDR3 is TGTGCCAGCAGTCTCCGGGGAGCGCTGGGTACAGATACGCAGTATTTT. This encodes CASSLRGALGTDTQYF.

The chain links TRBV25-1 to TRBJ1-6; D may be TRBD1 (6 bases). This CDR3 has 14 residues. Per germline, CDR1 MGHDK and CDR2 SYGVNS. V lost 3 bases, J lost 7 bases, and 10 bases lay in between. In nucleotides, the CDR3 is TGTGCCAGCAGTGAGGGGGCGAAGAATTCACCCCTCCACTTT. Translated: CASSEGAKNSPLHF.

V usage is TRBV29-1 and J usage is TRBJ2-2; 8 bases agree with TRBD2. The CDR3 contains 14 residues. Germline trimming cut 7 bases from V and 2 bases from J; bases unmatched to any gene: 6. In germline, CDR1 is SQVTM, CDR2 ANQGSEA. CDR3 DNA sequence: TGCAGCGCTCAGACTAGCGTTAACACCGGGGAGCTGTTTTTT. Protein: CSAQTSVNTGELFF.

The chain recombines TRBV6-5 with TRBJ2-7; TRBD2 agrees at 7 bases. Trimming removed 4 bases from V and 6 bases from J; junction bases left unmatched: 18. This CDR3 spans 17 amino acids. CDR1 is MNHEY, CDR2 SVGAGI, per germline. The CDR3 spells CASSFLTGPRGEIEQYF. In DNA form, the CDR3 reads TGTGCCAGCAGTTTCTTGACTGGGCCCCGGGGGGAGATCGAGCAGTACTTC.

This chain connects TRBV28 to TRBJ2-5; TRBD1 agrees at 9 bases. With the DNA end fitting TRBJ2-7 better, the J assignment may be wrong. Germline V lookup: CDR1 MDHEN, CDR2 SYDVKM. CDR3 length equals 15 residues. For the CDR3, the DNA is TGTGCCAGCACCTCTGGGACAGGGCGTTTGGGCGAGCAGTACTTC. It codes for CASTSGTGRLGEQYF.

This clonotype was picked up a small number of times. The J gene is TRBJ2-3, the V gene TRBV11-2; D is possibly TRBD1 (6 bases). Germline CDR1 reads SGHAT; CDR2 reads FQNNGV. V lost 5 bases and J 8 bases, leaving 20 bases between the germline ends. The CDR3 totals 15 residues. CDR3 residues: CASSPDRGGRRTQYF. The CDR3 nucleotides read TGTGCCAGCAGCCCGGACAGAGGGGGTCGGCGTACGCAGTATTTT.

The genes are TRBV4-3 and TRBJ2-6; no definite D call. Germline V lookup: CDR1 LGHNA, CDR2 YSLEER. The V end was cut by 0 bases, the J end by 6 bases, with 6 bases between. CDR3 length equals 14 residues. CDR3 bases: TGCGCCAGCAGCCAAGATGGTCCGGCCAACGTCCTGACTTTC. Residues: CASSQDGPANVLTF.

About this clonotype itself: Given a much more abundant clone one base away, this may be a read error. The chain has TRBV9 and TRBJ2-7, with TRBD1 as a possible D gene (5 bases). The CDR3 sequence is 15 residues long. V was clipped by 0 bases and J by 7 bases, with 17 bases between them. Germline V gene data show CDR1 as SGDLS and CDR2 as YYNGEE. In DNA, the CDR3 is TGTGCCAGCAGCGTAGCACAGGACCCCTACAATGAGCAGTACTTC. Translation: CASSVAQDPYNEQYF.

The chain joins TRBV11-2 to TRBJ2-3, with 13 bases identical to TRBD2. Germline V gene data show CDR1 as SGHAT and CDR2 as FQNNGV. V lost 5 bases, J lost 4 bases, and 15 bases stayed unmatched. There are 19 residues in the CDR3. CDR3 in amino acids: CASSNPSGTSGVRADTQYF. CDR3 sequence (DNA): TGTGCCAGCAGCAACCCGTCGGGGACTAGCGGGGTACGGGCAGATACGCAGTATTTT.